The text below deals with one TCR beta chain. Participants came from around 25 US areas, aged about 18 to 89 years. Assignment of participants to cohorts was predicated upon participant-reported clinical history. This record belongs to a study of blood T cell repertoires in COVID-19. At the level of the study: The analysed material was cDNA or gDNA that came from T cells, B-cell-depleted T cells, or PBMCs.

In the original analysis: Amplified reference gene primers provided the basis for estimating nucleated cell counts. Data came from immunoSEQ multiplex PCR; TCRdb stores just in-frame clones and leaves some out. Clonal size and the V and J genes are those of that table, whereas D and trimming came from the DNA. In the table there are 250,000 to 400,000 clones, approximately 87% of which are singletons. Unmatched junction bases numbered 4, after V lost 5 bases and J lost 12 bases. This CDR3 has 12 residues. The TCR comes from a woman in her 30s who had recovered from COVID-19. The sample comprised PBMCs or T cells enriched from blood (not recorded which). The rearrangement uses TRBV12-3 or TRBV12-4 and TRBJ2-1, with 10 bases identical to TRBD1. This CDR3 is CASSPRDRGQFF. In nucleotides, the CDR3 is TGTGCCAGCAGTCCACGGGACAGGGGGCAGTTCTTC.